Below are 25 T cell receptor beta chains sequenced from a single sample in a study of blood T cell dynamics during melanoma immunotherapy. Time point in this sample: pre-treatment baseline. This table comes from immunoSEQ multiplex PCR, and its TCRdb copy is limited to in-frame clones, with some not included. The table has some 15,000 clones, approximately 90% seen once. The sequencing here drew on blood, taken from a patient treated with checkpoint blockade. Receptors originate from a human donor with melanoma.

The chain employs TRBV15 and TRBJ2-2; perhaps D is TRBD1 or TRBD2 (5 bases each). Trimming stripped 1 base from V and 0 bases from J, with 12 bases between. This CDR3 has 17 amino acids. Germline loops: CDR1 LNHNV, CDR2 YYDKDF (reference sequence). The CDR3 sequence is CATSRAGTASNTGELFF. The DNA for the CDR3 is TGTGCCACCAGCAGAGCCGGGACGGCCTCGAACACCGGGGAGCTGTTTTTT.

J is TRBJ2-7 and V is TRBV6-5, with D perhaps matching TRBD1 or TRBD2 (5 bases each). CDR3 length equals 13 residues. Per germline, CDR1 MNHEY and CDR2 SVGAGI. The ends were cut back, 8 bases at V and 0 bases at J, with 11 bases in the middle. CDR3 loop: CASQRGRSYEQYF. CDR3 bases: TGTGCCAGCCAGAGGGGTCGCTCCTACGAGCAGTACTTC.

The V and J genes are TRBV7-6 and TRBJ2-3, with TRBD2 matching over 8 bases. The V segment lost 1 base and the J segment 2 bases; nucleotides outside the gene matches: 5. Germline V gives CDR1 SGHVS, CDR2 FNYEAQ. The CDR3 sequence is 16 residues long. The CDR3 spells CASSLGSGVYTDTQYF. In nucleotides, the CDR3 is TGTGCCAGCAGCTTAGGTAGCGGGGTGTACACAGATACGCAGTATTTT.

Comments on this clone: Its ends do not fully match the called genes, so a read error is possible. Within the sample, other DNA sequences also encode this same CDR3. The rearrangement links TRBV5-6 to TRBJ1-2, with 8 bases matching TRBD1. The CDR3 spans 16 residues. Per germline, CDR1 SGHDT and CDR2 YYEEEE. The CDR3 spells CASALQGGGRGDGYTF. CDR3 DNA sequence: TGTGCCAGCGCCTTACAGGGGGGCGGGCGCGGGGATGGCTATACCTTC.

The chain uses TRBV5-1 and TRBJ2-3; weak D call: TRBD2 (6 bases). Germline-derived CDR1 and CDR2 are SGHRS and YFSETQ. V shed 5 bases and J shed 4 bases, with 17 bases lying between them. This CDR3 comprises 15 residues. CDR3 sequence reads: CASRPGLRMADTQYF. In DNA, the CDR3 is TGCGCCAGCAGGCCGGGACTCCGGATGGCAGATACGCAGTATTTT.

Here the CDR3 reads CASSFTDSYEQYF. CDR3 DNA: TGCGCCAGCAGCTTTACTGACTCCTACGAGCAGTACTTC. The rearrangement links TRBV5-1 to TRBJ2-7; D gene ambiguous. The length of the CDR3 is 13 residues. The ends were cut back, 2 bases at V and 0 bases at J, with 6 bases in the middle. The germline V gene encodes CDR1 SGHRS and CDR2 YFSETQ.

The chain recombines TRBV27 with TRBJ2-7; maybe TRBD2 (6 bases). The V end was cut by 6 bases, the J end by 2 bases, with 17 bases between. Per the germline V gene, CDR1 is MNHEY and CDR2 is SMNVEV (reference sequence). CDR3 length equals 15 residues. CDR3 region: CASSLGFSGPYEQYF. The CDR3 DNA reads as TGTGCCAGCAGCCTTGGGTTCAGCGGGCCCTACGAGCAGTACTTC.

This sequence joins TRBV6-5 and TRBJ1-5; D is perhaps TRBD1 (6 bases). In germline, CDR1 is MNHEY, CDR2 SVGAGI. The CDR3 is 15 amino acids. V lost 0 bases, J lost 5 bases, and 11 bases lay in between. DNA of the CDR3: TGTGCCAGCAGTTACTCGAGGGGGGGAGATCAGCCCCAGCATTTT. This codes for CASSYSRGGDQPQHF.

CDR3: CASSRQGPSSYEQYF. CDR3 in DNA: TGTGCCAGCAGCAGACAGGGGCCAAGCTCCTACGAGCAGTACTTC. V gene TRBV5-5 combines with J gene TRBJ2-7; TRBD1 aligns across 8 bases. From germline, CDR1 is SGHKS and CDR2 YYEKEE (reference sequence). CDR3 size: 15 residues. The trim removed 4 bases at V and 0 bases at J, leaving 6 bases unmatched.

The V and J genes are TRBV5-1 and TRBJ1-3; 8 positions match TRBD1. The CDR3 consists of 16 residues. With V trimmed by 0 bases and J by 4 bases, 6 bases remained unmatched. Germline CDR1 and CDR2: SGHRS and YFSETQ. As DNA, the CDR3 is TGCGCCAGCAGCTTGGAACAGGGGGGGTTCGGAAACACCATATATTTT. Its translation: CASSLEQGGFGNTIYF.

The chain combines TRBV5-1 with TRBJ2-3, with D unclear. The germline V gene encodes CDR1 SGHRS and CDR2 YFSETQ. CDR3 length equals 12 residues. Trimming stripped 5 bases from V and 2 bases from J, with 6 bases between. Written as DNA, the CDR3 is TGCGCCAGCAGGAGAAACACAGATACGCAGTATTTT. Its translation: CASRRNTDTQYF.

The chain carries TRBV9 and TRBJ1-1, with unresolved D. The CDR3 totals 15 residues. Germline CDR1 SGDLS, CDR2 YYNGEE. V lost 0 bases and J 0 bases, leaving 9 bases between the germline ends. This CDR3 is CASSVAVSMNTEAFF. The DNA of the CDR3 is TGTGCCAGCAGCGTAGCGGTCAGCATGAACACTGAAGCTTTCTTT.

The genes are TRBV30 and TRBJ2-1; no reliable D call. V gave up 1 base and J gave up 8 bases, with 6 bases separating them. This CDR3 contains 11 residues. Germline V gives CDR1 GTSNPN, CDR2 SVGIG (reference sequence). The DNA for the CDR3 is TGTGCCTGGAGTGCGGTTGATGAGCAGTTCTTC. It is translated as CAWSAVDEQFF.

CDR3 sequence: CASSTGGLSGNTIYF. Written as DNA, the CDR3 is TGTGCCAGCAGTACAGGGGGGCTCTCTGGAAACACCATATATTTT. The chain links TRBV28 to TRBJ1-3, with 8 bases aligning to TRBD1. Trimming removed 5 bases from V and 0 bases from J; junction bases left unmatched: 3. CDR1 is MDHEN and CDR2 is SYDVKM in the germline V gene. The CDR3 consists of 15 residues.

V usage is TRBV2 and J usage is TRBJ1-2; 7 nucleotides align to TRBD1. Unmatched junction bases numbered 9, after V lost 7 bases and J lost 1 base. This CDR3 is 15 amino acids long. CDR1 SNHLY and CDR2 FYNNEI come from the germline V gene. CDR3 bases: TGTGCCAGCATCTTCCGGGACAGCGTTAACTATGGCTACACCTTC. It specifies CASIFRDSVNYGYTF.

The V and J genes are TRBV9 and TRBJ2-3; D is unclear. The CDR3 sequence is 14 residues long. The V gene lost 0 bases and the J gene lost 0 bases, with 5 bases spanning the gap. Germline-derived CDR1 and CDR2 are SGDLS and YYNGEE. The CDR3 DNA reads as TGTGCCAGCAGCGTAGCGGCGAGCACAGATACGCAGTATTTT. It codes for CASSVAASTDTQYF.

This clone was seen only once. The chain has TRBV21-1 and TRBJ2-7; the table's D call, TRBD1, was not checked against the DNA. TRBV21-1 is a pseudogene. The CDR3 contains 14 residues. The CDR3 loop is CANPDETGSYEQYF. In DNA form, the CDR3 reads TGTGCCAATCCGGATGAGACAGGGTCCTACGAGCAGTACTTC.

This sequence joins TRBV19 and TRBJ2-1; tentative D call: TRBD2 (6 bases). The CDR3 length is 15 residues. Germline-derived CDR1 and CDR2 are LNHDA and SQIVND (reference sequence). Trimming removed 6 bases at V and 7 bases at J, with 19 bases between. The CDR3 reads CASRGTPATLNEQFF. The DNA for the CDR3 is TGTGCCAGTAGGGGGACTCCCGCGACGTTGAATGAGCAGTTCTTC.

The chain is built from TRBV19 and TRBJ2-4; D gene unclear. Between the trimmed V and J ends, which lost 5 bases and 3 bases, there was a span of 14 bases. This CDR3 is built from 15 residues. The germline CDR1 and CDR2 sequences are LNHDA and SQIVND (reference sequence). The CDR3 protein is CASSVAQTFKNIQYF. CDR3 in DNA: TGTGCCAGTAGTGTGGCCCAAACTTTCAAAAACATTCAGTACTTC.

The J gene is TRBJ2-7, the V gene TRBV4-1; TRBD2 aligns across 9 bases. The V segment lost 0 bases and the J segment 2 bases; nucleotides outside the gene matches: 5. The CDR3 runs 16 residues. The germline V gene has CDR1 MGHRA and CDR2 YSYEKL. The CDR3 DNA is TGCGCCAGCAGCCAAGACTCTAGCGGGATTGCCTACGAGCAGTACTTC. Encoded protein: CASSQDSSGIAYEQYF.

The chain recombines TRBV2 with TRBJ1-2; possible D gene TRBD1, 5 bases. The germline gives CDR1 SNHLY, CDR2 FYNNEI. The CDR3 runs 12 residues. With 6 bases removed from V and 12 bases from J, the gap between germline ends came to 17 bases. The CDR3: CASSATQGPNTF. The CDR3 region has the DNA TGTGCCAGCAGCGCAACGCAGGGTCCGAACACCTTC.

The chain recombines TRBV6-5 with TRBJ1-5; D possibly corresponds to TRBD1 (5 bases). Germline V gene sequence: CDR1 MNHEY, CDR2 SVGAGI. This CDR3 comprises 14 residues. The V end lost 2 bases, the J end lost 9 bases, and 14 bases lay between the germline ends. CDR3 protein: CASSYGLGRGPQHF. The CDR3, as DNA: TGTGCCAGCAGTTACGGACTCGGAAGGGGGCCCCAGCATTTT.

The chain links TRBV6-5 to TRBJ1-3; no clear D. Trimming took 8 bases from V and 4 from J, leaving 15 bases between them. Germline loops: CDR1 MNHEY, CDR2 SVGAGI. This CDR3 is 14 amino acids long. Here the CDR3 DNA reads TGTGCCAGCGGGGAGGGTAGTGTCGGAAACACCATATATTTT. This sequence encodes CASGEGSVGNTIYF.

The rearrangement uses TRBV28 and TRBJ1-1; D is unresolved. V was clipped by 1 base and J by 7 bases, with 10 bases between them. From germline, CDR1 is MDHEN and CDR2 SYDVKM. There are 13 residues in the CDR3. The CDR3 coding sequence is TGTGCCAGCAGTTTATATAGGGCAGTTGAAGCTTTCTTT. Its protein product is CASSLYRAVEAFF.

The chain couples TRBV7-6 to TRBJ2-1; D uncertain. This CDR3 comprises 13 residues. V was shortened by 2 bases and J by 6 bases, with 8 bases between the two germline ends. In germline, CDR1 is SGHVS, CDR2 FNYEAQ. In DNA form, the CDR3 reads TGTGCCAGCAGCTTATTCGGTCCCAATGAGCAGTTCTTC. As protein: CASSLFGPNEQFF.